This TCR beta chain comes out of a study of shared clonotypes between healthy human individuals. Study-wide background: CD8 memory received one plate per donor, CD8 naive two, CD4 memory three and CD4 naive three.

As for this clone: Its antigen is not identified.

This CDR3 region has 14 residues. CDR1 and CDR2 (germline): MGHDK, SYGVNS. V shed 1 base, J shed 6 bases, and the junction held 6 bases outside the gene matches. Assay used: immunoSEQ multiplex PCR; TCRdb lists only in-frame clones, some missing. Found here are hundreds of thousands of clones, less than 75% of them singletons; the top ten hold roughly a tenth. Overall study results and limits: Clonotypes shared by all four sorted-subset donors had higher generation probabilities than non-shared clonotypes. With few donors, the genetic and exposure-history diversity represented was limited. Naive subsets tended to show greater estimated richness than memory subsets.

The sequenced material came from memory CD4+ T cells sorted from blood. Regarding subset: CD45RA-negative fraction. This sequence joins TRBV25-1 and TRBJ2-7, with 7 bases that match TRBD1. This sequence was found in a young man in good health. The CDR3 sequence: CASSESDRVGEQYF. The DNA of the CDR3 is TGTGCCAGCAGTGAATCTGACAGGGTTGGCGAGCAGTACTTC.